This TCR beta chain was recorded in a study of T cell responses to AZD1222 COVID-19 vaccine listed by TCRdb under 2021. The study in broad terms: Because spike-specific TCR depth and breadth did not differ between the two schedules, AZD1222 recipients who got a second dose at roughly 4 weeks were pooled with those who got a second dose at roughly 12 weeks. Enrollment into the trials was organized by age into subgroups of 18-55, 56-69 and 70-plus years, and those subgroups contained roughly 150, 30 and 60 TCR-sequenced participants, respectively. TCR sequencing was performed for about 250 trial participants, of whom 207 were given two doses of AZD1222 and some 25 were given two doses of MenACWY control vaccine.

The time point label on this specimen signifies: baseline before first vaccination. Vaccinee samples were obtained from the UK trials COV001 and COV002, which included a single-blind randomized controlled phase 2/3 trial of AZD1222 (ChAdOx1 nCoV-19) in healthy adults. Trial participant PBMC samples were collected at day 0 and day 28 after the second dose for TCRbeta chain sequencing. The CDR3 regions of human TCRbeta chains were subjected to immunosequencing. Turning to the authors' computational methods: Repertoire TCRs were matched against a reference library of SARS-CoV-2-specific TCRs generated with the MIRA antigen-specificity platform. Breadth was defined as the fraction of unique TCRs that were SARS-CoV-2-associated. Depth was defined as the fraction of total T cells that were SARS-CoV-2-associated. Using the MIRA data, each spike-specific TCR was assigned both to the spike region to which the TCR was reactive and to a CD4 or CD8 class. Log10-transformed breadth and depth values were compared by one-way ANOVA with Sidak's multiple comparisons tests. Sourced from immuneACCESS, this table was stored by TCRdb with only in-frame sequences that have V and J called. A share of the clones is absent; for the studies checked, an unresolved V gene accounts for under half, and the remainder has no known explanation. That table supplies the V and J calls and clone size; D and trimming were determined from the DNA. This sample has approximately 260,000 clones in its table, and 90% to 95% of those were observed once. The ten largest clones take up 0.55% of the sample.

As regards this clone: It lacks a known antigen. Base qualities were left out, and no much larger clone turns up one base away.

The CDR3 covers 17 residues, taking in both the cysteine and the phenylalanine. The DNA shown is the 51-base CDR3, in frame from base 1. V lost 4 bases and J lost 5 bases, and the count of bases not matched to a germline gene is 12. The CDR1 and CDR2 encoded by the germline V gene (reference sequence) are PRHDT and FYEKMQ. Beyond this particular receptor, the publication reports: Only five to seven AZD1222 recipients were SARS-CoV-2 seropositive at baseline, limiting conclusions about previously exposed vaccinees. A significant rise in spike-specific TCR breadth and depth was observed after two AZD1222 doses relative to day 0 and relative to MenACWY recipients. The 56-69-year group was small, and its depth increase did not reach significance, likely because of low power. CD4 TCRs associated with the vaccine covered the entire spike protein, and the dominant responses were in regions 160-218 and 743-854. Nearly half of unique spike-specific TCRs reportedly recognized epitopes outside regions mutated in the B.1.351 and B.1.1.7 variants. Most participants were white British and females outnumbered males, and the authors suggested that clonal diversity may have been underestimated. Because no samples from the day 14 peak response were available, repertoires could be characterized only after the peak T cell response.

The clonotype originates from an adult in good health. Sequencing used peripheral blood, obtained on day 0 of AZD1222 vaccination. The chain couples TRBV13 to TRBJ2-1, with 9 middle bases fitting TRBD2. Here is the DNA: TGTGCCAGCAGCTCAGTGTTTAGCGGGAGTGTCCACAATGAGCAGTTCTTC. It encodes CASSSVFSGSVHNEQFF. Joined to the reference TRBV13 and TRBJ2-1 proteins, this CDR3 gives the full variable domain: AAGVIQSPRHLIKEKRETATLKCYPIPRHDTVYWYQQGPGQDPQFLISFYEKMQSDKGSIPDRFSAQQFSDYHSELNMSSLELGDSALYFCASSSVFSGSVHNEQFFGPGTRLTVL.